This T cell receptor (beta chain) is drawn from a study of T cell clonality in common variable immunodeficiency. This clone was counted at least ten times. The sequence runs out 3 residues before the end of the CDR3; the remainder is reconstructed from the germline J gene. Clones were read by immunoSEQ multiplex PCR, and TCRdb kept only the in-frame ones, dropping some. The repertoire consists of about 45,000 clones, none detected only once. Germline CDR1 and CDR2: MRHNA and SNTAGT. Trimming took off 11 bases at V and 3 bases at J, with 16 bases between the two ends. The CDR3 totals 14 residues. This receptor was identified in a person between 18 and 69 years old in good health. The sequenced material came from peripheral blood mononuclear cells. The chain combines TRBV6-4 with TRBJ2-2, with D possibly TRBD1 on 6 matching bases. CDR3 bases read: TGTGCCGCTCGTCGGGACACAGACACCGGGGAG. Protein product: CAARRDTDTGE. The CDR3 reads in full as CAARRDTDTGELFF.